The subject of this entry is one T cell receptor beta chain. Mismatch with germline at one junction end may stem from a read error. The CDR3 has 15 residues. Germline-derived CDR1 and CDR2 are SEHNR and FQNEAQ (reference sequence). These data belong to a study of blood T cells in healthy people across ages. The study drew donors from healthy Caucasian individuals in Russia aged about 6 to 90. Donors gave around 9.3 milliliters of peripheral blood apiece. For the second PCR, which ran for roughly 6 to 12 cycles, a sample-barcoded 5' primer and a J-beta primer mix were used. TCRdb processed the 5' RACE reads anew with MiXCR; each CDR3 protein has one entry. The sample records 550,000 to 800,000 distinct CDR3 sequences, about 34% being singletons.

The sequenced material came from blood. This TCR was sampled from a woman aged 80 or older in good health. The chain employs TRBV7-9 and TRBJ2-7; D is tentatively TRBD1 or TRBD2 (6 bases each). CDR3 sequence reads: CASSLGTGFGEAQYF. The DNA of the CDR3 is TGCGCCAGCAGCTTAGGTACAGGGTTCGGGGAGGCCCAGTACTTC.